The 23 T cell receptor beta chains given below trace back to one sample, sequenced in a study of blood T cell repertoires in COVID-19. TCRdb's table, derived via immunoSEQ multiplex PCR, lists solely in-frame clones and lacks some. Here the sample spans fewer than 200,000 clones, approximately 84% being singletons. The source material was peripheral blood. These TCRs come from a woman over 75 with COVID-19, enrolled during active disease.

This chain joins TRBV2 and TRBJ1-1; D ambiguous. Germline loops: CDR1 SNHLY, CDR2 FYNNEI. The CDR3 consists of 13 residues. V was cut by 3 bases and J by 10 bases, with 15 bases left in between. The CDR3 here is CASSEIVRELAFF. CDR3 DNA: TGTGCCAGCAGTGAGATAGTCCGTGAGCTAGCTTTCTTT. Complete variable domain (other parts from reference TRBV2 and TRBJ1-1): EPEVTQTPSHQVTQMGQEVILRCVPISNHLYFYWYRQILGQKVEFLVSFYNNEISEKSEIFDDQFSVERPDGSNFTLKIRSTKLEDSAMYFCASSEIVRELAFFGQGTRLTVV.

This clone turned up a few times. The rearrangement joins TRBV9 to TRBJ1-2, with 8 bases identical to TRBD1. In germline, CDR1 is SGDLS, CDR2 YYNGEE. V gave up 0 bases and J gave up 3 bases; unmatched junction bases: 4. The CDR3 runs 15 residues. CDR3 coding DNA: TGTGCCAGCAGCGTAGTGGCAGGGGGCGACTATGGCTACACCTTC. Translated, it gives CASSVVAGGDYGYTF.

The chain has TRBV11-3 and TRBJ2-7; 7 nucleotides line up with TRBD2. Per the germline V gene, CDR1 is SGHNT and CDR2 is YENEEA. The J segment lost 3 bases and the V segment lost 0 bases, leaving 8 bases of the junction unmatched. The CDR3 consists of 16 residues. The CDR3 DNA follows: TGTGCCAGCAGCTTAGAAAGGGGCGGGGGTGACTACGAGCAGTACTTC. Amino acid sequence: CASSLERGGGDYEQYF.

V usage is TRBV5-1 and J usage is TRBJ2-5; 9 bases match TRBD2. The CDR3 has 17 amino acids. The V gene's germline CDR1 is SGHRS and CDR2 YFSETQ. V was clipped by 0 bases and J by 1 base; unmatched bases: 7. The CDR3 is CASSLVPSGATQETQYF. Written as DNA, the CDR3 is TGCGCCAGCAGCTTGGTGCCTAGCGGGGCAACCCAAGAGACCCAGTACTTC.

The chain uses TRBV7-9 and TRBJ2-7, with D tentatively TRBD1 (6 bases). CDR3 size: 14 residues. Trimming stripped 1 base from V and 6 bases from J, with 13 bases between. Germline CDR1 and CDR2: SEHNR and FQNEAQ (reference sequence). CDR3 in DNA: TGTGCCAGCAGCTTAGGGGTTCAGGGGCGCGAGCAGTACTTC. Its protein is CASSLGVQGREQYF.

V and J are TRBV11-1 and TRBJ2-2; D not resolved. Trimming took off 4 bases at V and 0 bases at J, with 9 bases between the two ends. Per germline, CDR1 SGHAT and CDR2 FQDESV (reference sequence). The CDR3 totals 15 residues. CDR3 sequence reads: CASSSWSANTGELFF. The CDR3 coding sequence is TGTGCCAGCAGCTCTTGGAGCGCGAACACCGGGGAGCTGTTTTTT.

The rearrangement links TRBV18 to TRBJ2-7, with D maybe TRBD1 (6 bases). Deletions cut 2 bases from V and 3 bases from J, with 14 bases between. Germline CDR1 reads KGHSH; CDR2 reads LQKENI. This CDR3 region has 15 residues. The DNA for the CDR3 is TGTGCCAGCTCACCAAGTGGGGGCCTGAGCTACGAGCAGTACTTC. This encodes CASSPSGGLSYEQYF. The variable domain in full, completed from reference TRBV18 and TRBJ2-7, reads NAGVMQNPRHLVRRRGQEARLRCSPMKGHSHVYWYRQLPEEGLKFMVYLQKENIIDESGMPKERFSAEFPKEGPSILRIQQVVRGDSAAYFCASSPSGGLSYEQYFGPGTRLTVT.

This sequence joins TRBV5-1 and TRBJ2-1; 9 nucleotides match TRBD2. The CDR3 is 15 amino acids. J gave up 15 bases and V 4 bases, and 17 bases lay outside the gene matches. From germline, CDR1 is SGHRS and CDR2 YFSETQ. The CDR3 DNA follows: TGCGCCAGCAGCCAGATACAGGGCCCCGGGACTAGCACGTTCTTC. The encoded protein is CASSQIQGPGTSTFF. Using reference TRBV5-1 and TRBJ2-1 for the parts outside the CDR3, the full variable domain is KAGVTQTPRYLIKTRGQQVTLSCSPISGHRSVSWYQQTPGQGLQFLFEYFSETQRNKGNFPGRFSGRQFSNSRSEMNVSTLELGDSALYLCASSQIQGPGTSTFFGPGTRLTVL.

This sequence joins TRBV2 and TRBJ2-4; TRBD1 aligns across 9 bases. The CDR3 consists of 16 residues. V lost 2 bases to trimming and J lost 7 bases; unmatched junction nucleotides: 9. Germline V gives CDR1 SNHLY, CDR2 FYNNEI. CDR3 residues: CASSEPGQGYRNIQYF. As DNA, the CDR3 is TGTGCCAGCAGTGAACCTGGACAGGGGTACCGGAACATTCAGTACTTC.

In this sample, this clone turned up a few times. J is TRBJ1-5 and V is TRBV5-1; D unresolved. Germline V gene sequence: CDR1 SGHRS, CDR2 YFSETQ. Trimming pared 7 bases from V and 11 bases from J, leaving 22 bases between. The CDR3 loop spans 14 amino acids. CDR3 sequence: CASSGSKGLRSQHF. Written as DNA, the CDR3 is TGCGCCAGCTCCGGGTCCAAAGGTCTAAGGTCCCAGCATTTT.

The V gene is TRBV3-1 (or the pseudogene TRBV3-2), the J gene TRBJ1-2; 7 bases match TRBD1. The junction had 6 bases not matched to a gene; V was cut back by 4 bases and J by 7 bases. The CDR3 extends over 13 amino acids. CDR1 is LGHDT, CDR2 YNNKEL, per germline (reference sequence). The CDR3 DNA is TGTGCCAGCAGCCCCGGACAGGAAGGTGGCTACACCTTC. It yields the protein CASSPGQEGGYTF.

The CDR3 sequence is CASRTAGETQYF. The CDR3 coding sequence is TGTGCCAGCCGGACGGCGGGGGAGACCCAGTACTTC. The rearrangement joins TRBV27 to TRBJ2-5; TRBD2 is a possible D gene (6 bases). Trimming shortened V by 8 bases and J by 5 bases, and 12 bases separated the two germline ends. The CDR3 is 12 amino acids. Germline values: CDR1 MNHEY, CDR2 SMNVEV (reference sequence).

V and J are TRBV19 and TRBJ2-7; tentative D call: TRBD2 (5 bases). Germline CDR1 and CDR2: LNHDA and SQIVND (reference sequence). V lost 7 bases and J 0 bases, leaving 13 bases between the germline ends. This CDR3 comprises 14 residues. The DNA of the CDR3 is TGTGCCAGTAAGGAGGCAGAGAGCTCCTACGAGCAGTACTTC. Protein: CASKEAESSYEQYF.

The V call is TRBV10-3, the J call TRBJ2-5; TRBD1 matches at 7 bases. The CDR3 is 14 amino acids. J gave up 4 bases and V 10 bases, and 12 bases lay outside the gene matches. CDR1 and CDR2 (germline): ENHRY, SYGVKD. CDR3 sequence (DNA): TGTGCCACCCAGGTACAGGGGTTAGGAGAGACCCAGTACTTC. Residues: CATQVQGLGETQYF.

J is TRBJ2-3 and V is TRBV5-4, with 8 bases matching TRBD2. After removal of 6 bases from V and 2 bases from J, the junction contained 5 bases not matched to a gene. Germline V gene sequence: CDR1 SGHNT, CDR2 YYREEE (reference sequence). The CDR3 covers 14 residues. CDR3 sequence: CASKLAEYTDTQYF. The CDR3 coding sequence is TGTGCCAGCAAACTAGCGGAATACACAGATACGCAGTATTTT.

DNA of the CDR3: TGTGCCAGCAGCGGCCGAATCATCCGGTCCCCTCGCTCTGGGGCCAACGTCCTGACTTTC. Residues: CASSGRIIRSPRSGANVLTF. V is TRBV9 and J is TRBJ2-6, with D uncertain. This CDR3 comprises 20 residues. V gave up 3 bases and J gave up 0 bases, with 22 bases separating them. CDR1 and CDR2 (germline): SGDLS, YYNGEE.

Here the CDR3 reads CASSRNQGTGNTIYF. The CDR3 DNA reads as TGTGCCAGCTCTCGAAACCAGGGGACTGGAAACACCATATATTTT. V is TRBV18 and J is TRBJ1-3; possible D gene TRBD1, 6 bases. CDR3 length: 15 amino acids. Trimming cost V 6 bases and J 2 bases, with 14 bases left between them. In germline, CDR1 is KGHSH, CDR2 LQKENI. Complete variable domain (other parts from reference TRBV18 and TRBJ1-3): NAGVMQNPRHLVRRRGQEARLRCSPMKGHSHVYWYRQLPEEGLKFMVYLQKENIIDESGMPKERFSAEFPKEGPSILRIQQVVRGDSAAYFCASSRNQGTGNTIYFGEGSWLTVV.

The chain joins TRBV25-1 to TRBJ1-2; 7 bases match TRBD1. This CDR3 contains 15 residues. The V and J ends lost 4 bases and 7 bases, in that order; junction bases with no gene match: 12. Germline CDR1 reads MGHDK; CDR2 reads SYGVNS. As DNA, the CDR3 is TGTGCCAGCAGTGCCACAGGGGTCTGGGGATCTGGCTACACCTTC. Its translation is CASSATGVWGSGYTF.

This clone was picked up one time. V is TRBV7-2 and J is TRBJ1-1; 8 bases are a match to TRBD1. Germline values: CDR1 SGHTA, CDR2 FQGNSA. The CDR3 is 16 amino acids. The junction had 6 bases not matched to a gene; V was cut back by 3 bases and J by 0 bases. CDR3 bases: TGTGCCAGCAGCTTGGACAGGGTGGTCTTGAACACTGAAGCTTTCTTT. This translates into CASSLDRVVLNTEAFF.

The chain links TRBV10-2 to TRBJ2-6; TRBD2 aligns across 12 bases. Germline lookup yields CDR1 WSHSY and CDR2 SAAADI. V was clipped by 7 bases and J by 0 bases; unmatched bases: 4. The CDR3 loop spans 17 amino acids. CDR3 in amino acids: CASTRLAGDSGANVLTF. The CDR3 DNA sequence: TGCGCCAGCACCCGACTAGCGGGGGACTCTGGGGCCAACGTCCTGACTTTC.

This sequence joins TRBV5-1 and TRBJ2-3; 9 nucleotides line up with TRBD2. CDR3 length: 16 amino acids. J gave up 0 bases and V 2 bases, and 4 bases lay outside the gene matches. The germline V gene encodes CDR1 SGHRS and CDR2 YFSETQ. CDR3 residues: CASSLSGRSSTDTQYF. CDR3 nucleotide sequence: TGCGCCAGCAGCTTAAGCGGGAGGTCGAGCACAGATACGCAGTATTTT.

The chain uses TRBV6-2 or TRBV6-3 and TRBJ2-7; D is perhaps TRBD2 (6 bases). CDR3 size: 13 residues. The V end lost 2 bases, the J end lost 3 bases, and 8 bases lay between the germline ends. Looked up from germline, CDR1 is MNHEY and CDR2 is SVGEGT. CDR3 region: CASSYTGDYEQYF. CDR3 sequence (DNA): TGTGCCAGCAGTTACACGGGGGACTACGAGCAGTACTTC.

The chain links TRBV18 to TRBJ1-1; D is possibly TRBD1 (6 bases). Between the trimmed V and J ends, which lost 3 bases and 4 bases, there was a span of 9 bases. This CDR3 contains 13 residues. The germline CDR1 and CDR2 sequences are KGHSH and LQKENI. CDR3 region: CASSPGHLTEAFF. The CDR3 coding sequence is TGTGCCAGCTCACCGGGACACCTCACTGAAGCTTTCTTT.